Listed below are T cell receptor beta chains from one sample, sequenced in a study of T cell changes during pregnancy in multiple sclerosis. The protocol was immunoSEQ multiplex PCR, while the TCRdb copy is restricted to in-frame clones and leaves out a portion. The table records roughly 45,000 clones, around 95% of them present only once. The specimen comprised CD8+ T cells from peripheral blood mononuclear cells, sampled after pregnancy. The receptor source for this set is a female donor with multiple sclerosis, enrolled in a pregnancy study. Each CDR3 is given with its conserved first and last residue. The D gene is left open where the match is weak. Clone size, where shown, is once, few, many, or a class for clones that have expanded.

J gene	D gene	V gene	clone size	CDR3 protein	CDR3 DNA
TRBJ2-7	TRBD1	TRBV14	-	CASSLAFGDSNPYEQYF	TGTGCCAGCAGCCTGGCCTTTGGGGACAGCAACCCCTACGAGCAGTACTTC
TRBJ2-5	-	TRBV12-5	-	CASGPGLAGTQYF	TGTGCTAGTGGTCCCGGACTCGCCGGGACCCAGTACTTC
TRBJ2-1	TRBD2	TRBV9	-	CASSVPTGGNEQFF	TGTGCCAGCAGCGTGCCCACGGGGGGCAATGAGCAGTTCTTC
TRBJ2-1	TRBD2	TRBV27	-	CASSLTSGTLNEQFF	TGTGCCAGCAGTTTGACTAGCGGGACTCTCAATGAGCAGTTCTTC
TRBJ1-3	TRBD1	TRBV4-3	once	CASSQAGQGNTIYF	TGCGCCAGCAGCCAGGCGGGACAGGGAAACACCATATATTTT
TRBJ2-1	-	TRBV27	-	CASSPGGREQFF	TGTGCCAGCAGTCCCGGGGGAAGGGAGCAGTTCTTC
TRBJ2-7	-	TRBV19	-	CASSNTGVVYEQYF	TGTGCCAGTAGTAATACGGGAGTGGTTTACGAGCAGTACTTC
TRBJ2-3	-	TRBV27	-	CASRFRPPRDISDTQYF	TGTGCCAGCAGGTTTAGGCCCCCGCGGGATATCTCAGATACGCAGTATTTT
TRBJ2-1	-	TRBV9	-	CASSVGRARGVPYNEQFF	TGTGCCAGCAGCGTAGGCAGGGCCCGTGGAGTACCGTACAATGAGCAGTTCTTC
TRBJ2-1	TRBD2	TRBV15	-	CATSNGGAGNEQFF	TGTGCCACCAGCAACGGGGGGGCCGGCAATGAGCAGTTCTTC
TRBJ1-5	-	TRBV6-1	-	CASSDSTAFYSNQPQHF	TGTGCCAGCAGTGATTCAACAGCCTTTTATAGCAATCAGCCCCAGCATTTT
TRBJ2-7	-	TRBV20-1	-	CSAPGGYEQYF	TGCAGTGCCCCCGGCGGGTACGAGCAGTACTTC
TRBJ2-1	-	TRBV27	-	CASSSGASYNEQFF	TGTGCCAGCAGCTCAGGGGCGTCCTACAATGAGCAGTTCTTC
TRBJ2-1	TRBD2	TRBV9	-	CASSVPSRTGGRVEQFF	TGTGCCAGCAGCGTACCCTCTAGAACGGGGGGGCGGGTTGAGCAGTTCTTC
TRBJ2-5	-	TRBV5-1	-	CASSFYPGLKETQYF	TGCGCCAGCAGCTTTTATCCGGGATTAAAAGAGACCCAGTACTTC
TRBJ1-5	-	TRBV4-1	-	CASSQGVNSNQPQHF	TGCGCCAGCAGCCAAGGCGTTAATAGCAATCAGCCCCAGCATTTT
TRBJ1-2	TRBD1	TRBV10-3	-	CAINAQTGSYGYTF	TGTGCCATCAACGCCCAGACAGGGTCCTATGGCTACACCTTC
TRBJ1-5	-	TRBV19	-	CASFEGSFSNQPQHF	TGTGCCAGTTTCGAGGGAAGTTTCAGCAATCAGCCCCAGCATTTT
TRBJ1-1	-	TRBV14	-	CASSHGQLTEAFF	TGTGCCAGCAGCCACGGACAGTTAACTGAAGCTTTCTTT
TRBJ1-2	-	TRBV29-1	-	CSVEWAGLEGYTF	TGCAGCGTTGAATGGGCAGGGCTTGAGGGCTACACCTTC
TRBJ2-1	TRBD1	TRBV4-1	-	CASRIFEGTGGYNEQFF	TGCGCCAGCCGAATTTTCGAGGGGACAGGGGGCTACAATGAGCAGTTCTTC
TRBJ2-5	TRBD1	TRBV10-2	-	CASSGFLNPGQYPETQYF	TGCGCCAGCAGTGGGTTCTTAAACCCGGGACAGTACCCGGAGACCCAGTACTTC
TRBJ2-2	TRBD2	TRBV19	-	CASTQRERDTGELFF	TGTGCCAGTACCCAGCGGGAGAGAGACACCGGGGAGCTGTTTTTT
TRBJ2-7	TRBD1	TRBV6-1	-	CASSEPRTGRYEQYF	TGTGCCAGCAGTGAACCCCGGACAGGACGCTACGAGCAGTACTTC
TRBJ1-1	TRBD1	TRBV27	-	CASSLTGGYTEAFF	TGTGCCAGCAGTTTAACAGGGGGCTACACTGAAGCTTTCTTT
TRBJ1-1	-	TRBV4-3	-	CASSQDITQTGAEAFF	TGCGCCAGCAGCCAAGATATCACACAAACGGGGGCTGAAGCTTTCTTT
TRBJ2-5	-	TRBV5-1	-	CASSTVGTIGETQYF	TGCGCCAGCAGCACGGTGGGGACAATTGGAGAGACCCAGTACTTC
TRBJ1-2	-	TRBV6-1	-	CASRQHLYGYTF	TGTGCCAGCAGACAGCACCTCTATGGCTACACCTTC
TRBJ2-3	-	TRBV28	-	CASSLGPTTTGSSDTQYF	TGTGCCAGCAGTTTAGGCCCCACCACCACAGGTTCGTCAGATACGCAGTATTTT
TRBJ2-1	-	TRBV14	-	CASSPGLYSYNEQFF	TGTGCCAGCAGCCCGGGACTGTATTCCTACAATGAGCAGTTCTTC
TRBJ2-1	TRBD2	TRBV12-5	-	CASALRIGGRPYNEQFF	TGTGCTAGTGCCCTTCGTATTGGCGGGAGGCCTTACAATGAGCAGTTCTTC
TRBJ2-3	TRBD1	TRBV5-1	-	CASSLGQGGPDTQYF	TGCGCCAGCAGCTTAGGACAGGGAGGTCCAGATACGCAGTATTTT
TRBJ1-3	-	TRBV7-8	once	CASSWDPPGVGNTIYF	TGTGCCAGCAGCTGGGATCCCCCAGGGGTGGGAAACACCATATATTTT
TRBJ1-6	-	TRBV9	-	CASSLGGGSPLHF	TGTGCCAGCAGCCTCGGGGGGGGATCACCCCTCCACTTT
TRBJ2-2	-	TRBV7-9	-	CASSPVDSAPGELFF	TGTGCCAGCAGCCCGGTGGACTCTGCGCCCGGGGAGCTGTTTTTT
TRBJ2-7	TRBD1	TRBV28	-	CASSSPSAGTGGEQYF	TGTGCCAGCAGTTCCCCGTCTGCCGGGACAGGGGGCGAGCAGTACTTC
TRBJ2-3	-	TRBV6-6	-	CASSYSIGYNTDTQYF	TGTGCCAGCAGTTACTCGATCGGGTATAACACAGATACGCAGTATTTT
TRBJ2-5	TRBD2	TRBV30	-	CAVIAGGVQETQYF	TGTGCGGTAATAGCGGGAGGGGTACAAGAGACCCAGTACTTC
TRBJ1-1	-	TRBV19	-	CASTRGVADYLGTEAFF	TGTGCCAGTACCCGGGGGGTGGCAGATTATCTGGGCACTGAAGCTTTCTTT
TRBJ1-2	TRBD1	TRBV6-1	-	CASSTTGDGYTF	TGTGCCAGCAGTACGACAGGGGATGGCTACACCTTC
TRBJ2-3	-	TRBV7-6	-	CASSFRDSTTDTQYF	TGTGCCAGCAGCTTCCGGGACTCGACCACAGATACGCAGTATTTT
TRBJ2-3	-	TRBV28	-	CASSRITGSSTDTQYF	TGTGCCAGCAGCCGAATTACAGGGTCTAGCACAGATACGCAGTATTTT
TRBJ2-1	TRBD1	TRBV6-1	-	CASSVPGTGTATYNEQFF	TGTGCCAGCAGTGTCCCAGGGACCGGGACAGCTACCTACAATGAGCAGTTCTTC
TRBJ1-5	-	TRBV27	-	CASSHRLDNQPQHF	TGTGCCAGCAGTCACAGGTTGGACAATCAGCCCCAGCATTTT